The 12 T cell receptor beta chains below were found in one sample sequenced in a study of blood T cell repertoires in COVID-19. Sequencing was performed with immunoSEQ multiplex PCR; in TCRdb, only in-frame clones are kept and a portion is missing. The sample yields some 190,000 clones, roughly 80% seen once. The sequenced material came from peripheral blood. Receptor source: a woman between 50 and 59 years old with acute or convalescent COVID-19.

V and J are TRBV6-5 and TRBJ1-1; 8 bases map to TRBD1. V lost 7 bases and J lost 5; bases outside the gene matches: 9. This CDR3 is 14 amino acids long. The germline gives CDR1 MNHEY, CDR2 SVGAGI. CDR3 DNA sequence: TGTGCCAGCACAGGACAGGGAAGGGGGACTGAAGCTTTCTTT. It specifies CASTGQGRGTEAFF.

As DNA, the CDR3 is TGTGCCAGCTCGCGGGGCCGCACAGCACAGGGGGTGTTTTTT. Encoded protein: CASSRGRTAQGVFF. V is TRBV6-5 and J is TRBJ2-2, with 8 positions matching TRBD1. The trim removed 8 bases at V and 15 bases at J, leaving 17 bases unmatched. This CDR3 has 14 residues. Looked up from germline, CDR1 is MNHEY and CDR2 is SVGAGI.

The rearrangement links TRBV28 to TRBJ2-1; 11 nucleotides match TRBD2. Germline trimming cut 3 bases from V and 7 bases from J; bases unmatched to any gene: 14. The CDR3 consists of 18 residues. From germline, CDR1 is MDHEN and CDR2 SYDVKM. CDR3 nucleotide sequence: TGTGCCAGCAGTTTTATCCACCTGACTAGCGGGATTAGGAATGAGCAGTTCTTC. It is translated as CASSFIHLTSGIRNEQFF.

This clone has more than one count but fewer than ten. The chain recombines TRBV25-1 with TRBJ2-7, with 7 bases aligning to TRBD2. The CDR3 length is 14 residues. V shed 6 bases and J 3 bases; nucleotides not matched to a gene: 8. Germline lookup yields CDR1 MGHDK and CDR2 SYGVNS. CDR3 sequence reads: CASRLGGGSYEQYF. The CDR3 region has the DNA TGTGCCAGCAGGCTTGGAGGCGGGAGCTACGAGCAGTACTTC.

The V gene is TRBV6-5, the J gene TRBJ2-7; D uncertain. CDR3 length: 12 residues. CDR1 MNHEY and CDR2 SVGAGI come from the germline V gene. Deletions cut 6 bases from V and 6 bases from J, with 12 bases between. The CDR3 sequence: CASSPSPREQYF. The DNA of the CDR3 is TGTGCCAGCAGCCCCTCGCCGCGCGAGCAGTACTTC.

This clone was found once. The V call is TRBV29-1, the J call TRBJ2-1; TRBD2 aligns across 11 bases. This CDR3 is built from 14 residues. V trimming: 7 bases; J trimming: 7 bases; junction bases outside the gene matches: 9. The germline V gene encodes CDR1 SQVTM and CDR2 ANQGSEA. CDR3 DNA: TGCAGCGCCGCAGATAGCGGGAGGGCAAATGAGCAGTTCTTC. Amino acids: CSAADSGRANEQFF.

This clone was counted between two and nine times. V and J are TRBV27 and TRBJ1-5, with D perhaps TRBD1 (5 bases). This CDR3 contains 14 residues. In germline, CDR1 is MNHEY, CDR2 SMNVEV (reference sequence). V shed 5 bases and J shed 7 bases, with 15 bases lying between them. The DNA for the CDR3 is TGTGCCAGCAGTCTCTTGGGACTGAAGCAGCCCCAGCATTTT. Translation: CASSLLGLKQPQHF.

The chain couples TRBV3-1 (or the pseudogene TRBV3-2) to TRBJ2-7; 8 positions match TRBD1. V lost 3 bases to trimming and J lost 5 bases; unmatched junction nucleotides: 6. This CDR3 is 14 amino acids long. CDR1 is LGHDT and CDR2 is YNNKEL in the germline V gene (reference sequence). The chain's CDR3 is CASSHLQGADEQYF. In DNA form, the CDR3 reads TGTGCCAGCAGCCATCTGCAGGGGGCCGACGAGCAGTACTTC.

The V and J genes are TRBV7-9 and TRBJ2-7; 10 positions match TRBD2. CDR1 and CDR2 from the germline V gene are SEHNR and FQNEAQ (reference sequence). The V gene end was trimmed by 1 base and the J gene end by 3 bases; junction bases not matched to a gene: 3. This CDR3 is built from 15 residues. The CDR3 DNA reads TGTGCCAGCAGCTTAGATGCTAGCGGGAGCTACGAGCAGTACTTC. This codes for CASSLDASGSYEQYF.

V gene TRBV28 combines with J gene TRBJ2-1; D is perhaps TRBD1 (7 bases). The CDR3 runs 15 residues. Germline CDR1 is MDHEN and CDR2 is SYDVKM. V was shortened by 7 bases and J by 8 bases, with 21 bases between the two germline ends. The CDR3 spells CASTSGGTKHDEQFF. CDR3 DNA sequence: TGTGCCAGCACTTCAGGGGGGACCAAACACGATGAGCAGTTCTTC. Full variable domain (outside the CDR3, taken from reference TRBV28 and TRBJ2-1): DVKVTQSSRYLVKRTGEKVFLECVQDMDHENMFWYRQDPGLGLRLIYFSYDVKMKEKGDIPEGYSVSREKKERFSLILESASTNQTSMYLCASTSGGTKHDEQFFGPGTRLTVL.

The rearrangement links TRBV10-3 to TRBJ2-3; 11 bases agree with TRBD2. The CDR3 has 16 residues. Per germline, CDR1 ENHRY and CDR2 SYGVKD. The junction had 4 bases not matched to a gene; V was cut back by 3 bases and J by 2 bases. Here the CDR3 DNA reads TGTGCCATCAGTGAACCTAGCGGGAGGTCCACAGATACGCAGTATTTT. This sequence encodes CAISEPSGRSTDTQYF.

The CDR3 reads CASSLNPTSSYNSPLHF. DNA of the CDR3: TGTGCCAGCAGTTTGAATCCGACAAGCTCCTATAATTCACCCCTCCACTTT. The rearrangement uses TRBV27 and TRBJ1-6; D gene ambiguous. In germline, CDR1 is MNHEY, CDR2 SMNVEV (reference sequence). CDR3 length: 17 amino acids. Trimming took off 3 bases at V and 0 bases at J, with 12 bases between the two ends.